These T cell receptor beta chains were read from a single sample in a study of blood T cell repertoires in COVID-19. Generated by immunoSEQ multiplex PCR, the TCRdb table keeps only in-frame clones and is missing some. Of 35,000 to 45,000 clones listed, nearly 90% are singletons. The sample was peripheral blood. These receptors all come from a human donor in a cohort sampled during active COVID-19. Each CDR3 is given with its conserved first and last residue. D genes are given only for firm matches. Clone size is stated in some rows and not others, as once, few, many or a class when expanded.

>TRBJ2-7|TRBD2|.|TRBV6-1
TGTGCCAGCAGTGAATTTGAAGCGGGGGGTGCGGGCTACGAGCAGTACTTC
CASSEFEAGGAGYEQYF
>TRBJ2-5|TRBD2|.|TRBV4-2
TGTGCCAGCAGCCAAGTCCGGACTAGCGGGGAAGAGACCCAGTACTTC
CASSQVRTSGEETQYF
>TRBJ1-2|.|.|TRBV7-9
TGTGCCAGCAGCCCCAGGGAGGCCCACTATGGCTACACCTTC
CASSPREAHYGYTF
>TRBJ2-1|.|.|TRBV5-5
TGTGCCAGCAGCTTGGCCGAGGGGGGGCCTTACAATGAGCAGTTCTTC
CASSLAEGGPYNEQFF
>TRBJ2-3|.|.|TRBV18
TGTGCCAGCTCGACTAGCACAGATACGCAGTATTTT
CASSTSTDTQYF
>TRBJ1-2|.|.|TRBV7-2
TGTGCCAGCAGCTTAGAGCCCACAGGGAGTCGAAACTATGGCTACACCTTC
CASSLEPTGSRNYGYTF
>TRBJ2-2|.|.|TRBV19
TGTGCCAGTAGTAAGGCGCTAGACACCGGGGAGCTGTTTTTT
CASSKALDTGELFF
>TRBJ1-1|TRBD1|.|TRBV30
TGTGCCTGGCACAGGGGGACCACTGAAGCTTTCTTT
CAWHRGTTEAFF
>TRBJ2-7|.|.|TRBV19
TGTGCCAGTAGTATACAGGTAACCTACGAGCAGTACTTC
CASSIQVTYEQYF
>TRBJ1-2|TRBD1|.|TRBV5-1
TGCGCCAGCAGCTGGGGGTCGGGACAGGGATTCAGCTATGGCTACACCTTC
CASSWGSGQGFSYGYTF
>TRBJ1-4|.|.|TRBV7-9
TGTGCCAGCAGCGAATCCGGGACACCTCCCGAAAAACTGTTTTTT
CASSESGTPPEKLFF
>TRBJ1-2|TRBD1|once|TRBV19
TGTGCCAGTAGCGGGACAGGTCTTGATTATGGCTACACCTTC
CASSGTGLDYGYTF
>TRBJ1-2|.|.|TRBV9
TGTGCCAGCAGCGTAGACCCAGGGAACTATGGCTACACCTTC
CASSVDPGNYGYTF
>TRBJ2-2|.|.|TRBV10-3
TGTGCCATCAGTGACGGGGAGAACACCGGGGAGCTGTTTTTT
CAISDGENTGELFF
>TRBJ1-4|.|.|TRBV2
TGTGCCAGCAGTGGGGGGGGGTCCCCGGATGAAAAACTGTTTTTT
CASSGGGSPDEKLFF
>TRBJ2-7|TRBD1|.|TRBV7-2
TGTGCCAGCAGCCAGACAGGGGGCGGGTACGAGCAGTACTTC
CASSQTGGGYEQYF
>TRBJ1-1|.|.|TRBV10-2
TGCGCCAGCATGATTAGCTTCTACACTGAAGCTTTCTTT
CASMISFYTEAFF
>TRBJ1-3|.|.|TRBV30
TGTGCCTGGAGTCAGGGCGTTGGAAACACCATATATTTT
CAWSQGVGNTIYF
>TRBJ1-1|TRBD1|.|TRBV10-3
TGTGCCATATCAGGGGGCCCAGGGAACACTGAAGCTTTCTTT
CAISGGPGNTEAFF
>TRBJ2-5|TRBD2|.|TRBV18
TGTGCCAGCTCACCACCAGCGGGGGCTGAGACCCAGTACTTC
CASSPPAGAETQYF
>TRBJ2-3|.|.|TRBV5-5
TGTGCCAGCAGCCGGGACATAAGCACAGATACGCAGTATTTT
CASSRDISTDTQYF
>TRBJ1-2|.|.|TRBV6-5
TGTGCCAGCAGTCCGGGGTCGATCTATGGCTACACCTTC
CASSPGSIYGYTF
>TRBJ2-1|.|.|TRBV7-2
TGTGCCAGCAGCTTAGAAGGGGCTAGCGAGGACAATGAGCAGTTCTTC
CASSLEGASEDNEQFF
>TRBJ1-5|.|.|TRBV12-3/TRBV12-4
TGTGCCAGCAGTTTTCAGGGAAGCCAGCCCCAGCATTTT
CASSFQGSQPQHF
>TRBJ1-5|.|.|TRBV12-3/TRBV12-4
TGTGCCAGCAGTTTAACAGGGAGGGCCCAGCATTTT
CASSLTGRAQHF
>TRBJ1-2|.|.|TRBV30
TGTGCCTGGAGTGTCAGGGCCTATGGCTACACCTTC
CAWSVRAYGYTF
>TRBJ1-4|.|once|TRBV3-1/TRBV3-2
TGTGCCAGCAGCCCAGGCGGACAGCATAATGAAAAACTGTTTTTT
CASSPGGQHNEKLFF
>TRBJ1-2|.|.|TRBV11-2
TGTGCCAGCAGTTTCAGGTCATTCGGCTACACCTTC
CASSFRSFGYTF
>TRBJ1-5|.|.|TRBV19
TGTGCCACTAAACCGGGAGCTTATAGCAATCAGCCCCAGCATTTT
CATKPGAYSNQPQHF
>TRBJ1-4|.|.|TRBV19
TGTGCCAGTAGTATGTTCAAGGGGGGGCCTAATGAAAAACTGTTTTTT
CASSMFKGGPNEKLFF
>TRBJ2-1|TRBD2|.|TRBV5-1
TGCGCCAGCAGCTCAGTACCCGGGACTAGTTACAATGAGCAGTTCTTC
CASSSVPGTSYNEQFF
>TRBJ2-7|TRBD2|.|TRBV7-2
TGTGCCAGCAGCTCGGGACTAGCGGGGACGGGGGAGCAGTACTTC
CASSSGLAGTGEQYF
>TRBJ1-3|.|.|TRBV6-5
TGTGCCAGCAGTTACACAGAGGGAGCCAGAAACACCATATATTTT
CASSYTEGARNTIYF
>TRBJ1-2|TRBD1|.|TRBV2
TGTGCCAGCAGCGGCAGGGGGCCCGGCTACACCTTC
CASSGRGPGYTF
>TRBJ2-7|.|.|TRBV5-1
TGCGCCAGCAGCTCGGTGGGACTGGACGAGCAGTACTTC
CASSSVGLDEQYF
>TRBJ1-2|.|.|TRBV11-3
TGTGCCAGCAGCCTCCTGGTGGGGGGTTATGGCTACACCTTC
CASSLLVGGYGYTF
>TRBJ2-5|TRBD2|.|TRBV30
TGTGCCTGGAGTCCTCGGGGACTAGCGGGGGGGTCTGAGCCCAAAGAGACCCAGTACTTC
CAWSPRGLAGGSEPKETQYF
>TRBJ2-5|TRBD2|.|TRBV6-6
TGTGCCAGCTGTCTGGCGGGGGGAGGGCAGGAGACCCAGTACTTC
CASCLAGGGQETQYF
>TRBJ1-2|.|medium-sized|TRBV4-1
TGCGCCAGCAGCCAAGCCCTCGGTAGGAGCTATGGCTACACCTTC
CASSQALGRSYGYTF
>TRBJ1-5|.|.|TRBV19
TGTGCCAGTAGTATGGCGGTAAACAGGGGCAATCAGCCCCAGCATTTT
CASSMAVNRGNQPQHF
>TRBJ1-1|.|.|TRBV20-1
TGCAGTGCTAGTTCGGGGTATGAAGCTTTCTTT
CSASSGYEAFF
>TRBJ1-1|.|few|TRBV19
TGTGCCAGTAGTATAGAGGTCGTAGGCCGGGACACTGAAGCTTTCTTT
CASSIEVVGRDTEAFF
>TRBJ2-3|.|.|TRBV5-1
TGCGCCAGCACGATCGGCACAGTGCAACAAGATACGCAGTATTTT
CASTIGTVQQDTQYF
>TRBJ2-1|TRBD1|.|TRBV5-4
TGTGCCAGCAGCTTTCCCAGGGGGAGCTCCTACAATGAGCAGTTCTTC
CASSFPRGSSYNEQFF
>TRBJ2-1|.|.|TRBV6-5
TGTGCCAGCACCCAACACAGTAGCTCCTACAATGAGCAGTTCTTC
CASTQHSSSYNEQFF
>TRBJ1-2|.|.|TRBV18
TGTGCCAGCTCACAGGGGGGGAATGGCTACACCTTC
CASSQGGNGYTF
>TRBJ1-1|.|.|TRBV30
TGTGCCTGGAGGAGTGGGAGGAAGAACACTGAAGCTTTCTTT
CAWRSGRKNTEAFF
>TRBJ1-6|.|.|TRBV19
TGTGCCAGTAGTATAGGTAGTTCACCCCTCCACTTT
CASSIGSSPLHF
>TRBJ1-5|.|once|TRBV30
TGTGCCTGGAGTGTCGGGGGGAATAGCAATCAGCCCCAGCATTTT
CAWSVGGNSNQPQHF
>TRBJ2-1|TRBD2|.|TRBV11-2
TGTGCCAGCAGTTCCAAAGCGGGGGGGCCGGTGGGGCTTGGTGAGCAGTTCTTC
CASSSKAGGPVGLGEQFF
>TRBJ1-1|.|.|TRBV3-1/TRBV3-2
TGTGCCAGCAGCCAAGGCCGGGTAGGCACTGAAGCTTTCTTT
CASSQGRVGTEAFF
>TRBJ1-2|TRBD1|.|TRBV5-4
TGTGCCACGGGAGCGACAGGGTCCCTGGATGGCTACACCTTC
CATGATGSLDGYTF
>TRBJ2-4|.|.|TRBV6-1
TGTGCCAGCAGTGAAGAATGGGGAGATAAAGCCAAAAACATTCAGTACTTC
CASSEEWGDKAKNIQYF
>TRBJ2-7|.|.|TRBV19
TGTGCCAGTAGTCCAGGGGCGGGGGCCTCCTACGAGCAGTACTTC
CASSPGAGASYEQYF